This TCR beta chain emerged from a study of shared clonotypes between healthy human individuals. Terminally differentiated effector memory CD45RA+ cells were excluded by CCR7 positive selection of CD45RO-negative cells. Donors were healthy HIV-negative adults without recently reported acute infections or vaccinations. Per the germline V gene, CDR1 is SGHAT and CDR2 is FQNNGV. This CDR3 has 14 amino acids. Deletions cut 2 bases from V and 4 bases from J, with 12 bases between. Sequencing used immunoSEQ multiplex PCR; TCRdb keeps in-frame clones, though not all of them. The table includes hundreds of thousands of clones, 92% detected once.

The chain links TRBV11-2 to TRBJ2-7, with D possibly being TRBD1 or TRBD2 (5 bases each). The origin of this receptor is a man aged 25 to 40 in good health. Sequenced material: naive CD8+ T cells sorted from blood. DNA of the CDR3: TGTGCCAGCAGCTTAACGAGGGGAGAGTACGAGCAGTACTTC. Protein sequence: CASSLTRGEYEQYF.